The clone carrying this TCR beta chain was recorded a few times. This sample stems from a study of T cells of healthy individuals. MiXCR, run by TCRdb on the 5' RACE reads, gives a single entry per CDR3 protein. In the table there are tens of thousands of distinct CDR3 sequences, 15% to 20% of which are singletons. The germline V and J ends were trimmed by 6 bases and 4 bases, with 13 bases remaining between them. The CDR3 has 14 residues. Germline-derived CDR1 and CDR2 are LGHNT and FRNRAP. This chain links TRBV12-5 with TRBJ1-5, with D possibly TRBD1 on 5 matching bases. The receptor comes from a human donor in good health. This chain's CDR3 is CASGPGRTNQPQHF. Here the CDR3 DNA reads TGTGCTAGTGGCCCCGGACGGACAAATCAGCCCCAGCATTTT.